Each of the 8 T cell receptor beta chains below was sequenced from the same sample in a study of OX40 agonist ivuxolimab in advanced cancers. Clones were sequenced by immunoSEQ multiplex PCR, and TCRdb holds only the in-frame ones, with some missing. This table holds some 70,000 clones, roughly 80% found once. The sample in question was CD4+ or CD8+ T cells sorted from blood, obtained in a trial of the OX40 agonist ivuxolimab. All receptors derive from an adult with an advanced solid tumor such as melanoma, head and neck, liver or kidney cancer.

The V gene is TRBV5-1, the J gene TRBJ1-6; 7 bases fit TRBD1. From germline, CDR1 is SGHRS and CDR2 YFSETQ. The CDR3 sequence is 16 residues long. V shed 3 bases and J 8 bases; nucleotides not matched to a gene: 11. The CDR3 loop reads CASSYQTGPSDSPLHF. CDR3 DNA: TGCGCCAGCAGCTACCAGACAGGGCCCTCGGATTCACCCCTCCACTTT. Full variable domain (remainder filled in from reference TRBV5-1 and TRBJ1-6): KAGVTQTPRYLIKTRGQQVTLSCSPISGHRSVSWYQQTPGQGLQFLFEYFSETQRNKGNFPGRFSGRQFSNSRSEMNVSTLELGDSALYLCASSYQTGPSDSPLHFGNGTRLTVT.

This clone was seen a handful of times. The CDR3 region is CAWSAIGYGYTF. The CDR3 bases are TGTGCCTGGAGTGCCATTGGCTATGGCTACACCTTC. The chain employs TRBV30 and TRBJ1-2; D is unresolved. CDR3 length equals 12 residues. Trimming left V 1 base short and J 4 bases short, with 7 bases between. From germline, CDR1 is GTSNPN and CDR2 SVGIG (reference sequence). Combining the CDR3 with reference TRBV30 and TRBJ1-2 gives the whole variable domain SQTIHQWPATLVQPVGSPLSLECTVEGTSNPNLYWYRQAAGRGLQLLFYSVGIGQISSEVPQNLSASRPQDRQFILSSKKLLLSDSGFYLCAWSAIGYGYTFGSGTRLTVV.

V is TRBV19 and J is TRBJ1-2; 10 bases fit TRBD1. Germline V CDR1 and CDR2: LNHDA, SQIVND (reference sequence). The CDR3 runs 16 residues. V lost 1 base and J lost 6; bases outside the gene matches: 8. The CDR3 reads CASSIGAGTGAHGYTF. The CDR3 bases are TGTGCCAGTAGTATAGGGGCCGGGACAGGGGCCCATGGCTACACCTTC.

J is TRBJ1-1 and V is TRBV19, with D uncertain. This CDR3 spans 17 amino acids. Trimming stripped 2 bases from V and 0 bases from J, with 16 bases between. Germline V gives CDR1 LNHDA, CDR2 SQIVND (reference sequence). The CDR3: CASSIRAVSIMNTEAFF. CDR3 sequence (DNA): TGTGCCAGTAGTATAAGGGCCGTCAGTATCATGAACACTGAAGCTTTCTTT. The entire variable domain, with the rest obtained from reference TRBV19 and TRBJ1-1, is as follows: DGGITQSPKYLFRKEGQNVTLSCEQNLNHDAMYWYRQDPGQGLRLIYYSQIVNDFQKGDIAEGYSVSREKKESFPLTVTSAQKNPTAFYLCASSIRAVSIMNTEAFFGQGTRLTVV.

This sequence joins TRBV7-9 and TRBJ2-5, with D perhaps TRBD1 or TRBD2 (6 bases each). Trimming removed 6 bases from V and 5 bases from J, with 19 bases in between. Germline V CDR1 and CDR2: SEHNR, FQNEAQ (reference sequence). The length of the CDR3 is 15 residues. The CDR3 is CASSLTGPRGETQYF. In DNA form, the CDR3 reads TGTGCCAGCAGTCTTACAGGGCCTCGGGGGGAGACCCAGTACTTC. Full variable domain (outside the CDR3, taken from reference TRBV7-9 and TRBJ2-5): DTGVSQNPRHKITKRGQNVTFRCDPISEHNRLYWYRQTLGQGPEFLTYFQNEAQLEKSRLLSDRFSAERPKGSFSTLEIQRTEQGDSAMYLCASSLTGPRGETQYFGPGTRLLVL.

This chain uses TRBV6-5 with TRBJ1-2; TRBD1 agrees at 9 bases. This CDR3 contains 14 residues. The V and J ends lost 9 bases and 2 bases, in that order; junction bases with no gene match: 7. Germline loops: CDR1 MNHEY, CDR2 SVGAGI. CDR3 DNA: TGTGCCAGTGTAGGGACAGGGCCCAACTATGGCTACACCTTC. It codes for CASVGTGPNYGYTF.

The chain is built from TRBV5-6 and TRBJ1-1, with a weak D call TRBD1 (5 bases). Looked up from germline, CDR1 is SGHDT and CDR2 is YYEEEE. The V gene lost 4 bases and the J gene lost 4 bases, with 14 bases spanning the gap. This CDR3 comprises 14 residues. The CDR3 is CASSRVDGGTEAFF. The CDR3 DNA is TGTGCCAGCAGCCGAGTTGATGGGGGCACTGAAGCTTTCTTT.

The chain joins TRBV7-9 to TRBJ1-2, with 9 nucleotides matching TRBD1. Germline loops: CDR1 SEHNR, CDR2 FQNEAQ (reference sequence). The CDR3 extends over 14 amino acids. With V trimmed by 1 base and J by 6 bases, 3 bases remained unmatched. The CDR3 spells CASSLDRGHDGYTF. CDR3 sequence (DNA): TGTGCCAGCAGCTTAGACAGGGGGCACGATGGCTACACCTTC.